These 17 T cell receptor beta chains came from one sample sequenced in a study of T cell responses to AZD1222 COVID-19 vaccine. The assay was immunoSEQ multiplex PCR, and TCRdb's table has in-frame clones only and misses some. In the table there are about 150,000 clones, 82% of which are singletons. The specimen comprised peripheral blood, sampled on day 0 of MenACWY control vaccination. The receptors were gathered from an adult in good health.

This sequence joins TRBV14 and TRBJ2-3, with a possible D match to TRBD1 (5 bases). Trimming cost V 4 bases and J 7 bases, with 9 bases left between them. In germline, CDR1 is SGHDN, CDR2 FVKESK. This CDR3 is 12 amino acids long. The DNA of the CDR3 is TGTGCCAGCAGCCCGACAGAGTATACGCAGTATTTT. This translates into CASSPTEYTQYF.

This chain connects TRBV6-5 to TRBJ1-6; possible D gene TRBD1, 6 bases. The germline CDR1 and CDR2 sequences are MNHEY and SVGAGI. This CDR3 has 13 amino acids. V was shortened by 6 bases and J by 5 bases, with 8 bases between the two germline ends. The CDR3 DNA is TGTGCCAGCAGATGGACAGATAATTCACCCCTCCACTTT. Its translation is CASRWTDNSPLHF.

The rearrangement uses TRBV11-2 and TRBJ2-4; D possibly corresponds to TRBD2 (6 bases). Between the trimmed V and J ends, which lost 5 bases and 9 bases, there was a span of 17 bases. CDR3 length: 14 amino acids. Looked up from germline, CDR1 is SGHAT and CDR2 is FQNNGV. The CDR3 loop reads CASSGTAGSGIQYF. CDR3 DNA: TGTGCCAGCAGCGGGACCGCGGGATCGGGCATTCAGTACTTC.

This sequence joins TRBV27 and TRBJ1-2; D is unresolved. This CDR3 contains 13 residues. Germline CDR1 MNHEY, CDR2 SMNVEV (reference sequence). V lost 3 bases and J 5 bases, leaving 10 bases between the germline ends. CDR3 region: CASSLEAMYGYTF. CDR3 DNA sequence: TGTGCCAGCAGTTTGGAAGCTATGTATGGCTACACCTTC.

V usage is TRBV12-3 or TRBV12-4 and J usage is TRBJ1-2; D gene unclear. The CDR3 is 13 amino acids. V was cut by 5 bases and J by 4 bases, with 11 bases left in between. The DNA for the CDR3 is TGTGCCAGCAGTCAACCGACATCCTATGGCTACACCTTC. As protein: CASSQPTSYGYTF.

The chain couples TRBV13 to TRBJ1-3; TRBD1 is a possible D gene (6 bases). CDR3 length: 13 amino acids. Trimming removed 6 bases from V and 15 bases from J, with 21 bases in between. Germline V gene lookup returns CDR1 PRHDT and CDR2 FYEKMQ (reference sequence). CDR3 sequence reads: CASSLNRGQNPYF. CDR3 bases: TGTGCCAGCAGTCTAAACCGAGGACAGAATCCATATTTT. Based on the CDR3 plus reference TRBV13 and TRBJ1-3, the full variable domain is AAGVIQSPRHLIKEKRETATLKCYPIPRHDTVYWYQQGPGQDPQFLISFYEKMQSDKGSIPDRFSAQQFSDYHSELNMSSLELGDSALYFCASSLNRGQNPYFGEGSWLTVV.

This chain's CDR3 is CASSPQGSGETQYF. The CDR3 DNA is TGTGCCAGCAGCCCACAAGGTAGTGGGGAGACCCAGTACTTC. The chain is built from TRBV7-9 and TRBJ2-5; no reliable D call. Germline loops: CDR1 SEHNR, CDR2 FQNEAQ (reference sequence). Trimming took off 5 bases at V and 5 bases at J, with 15 bases between the two ends. This CDR3 region has 14 residues.

This chain joins TRBV11-2 and TRBJ2-3; possibly TRBD1 or TRBD2 for D (6 bases each). The CDR3 length is 14 residues. Trimming took off 3 bases at V and 6 bases at J, with 13 bases between the two ends. Germline V gene sequence: CDR1 SGHAT, CDR2 FQNNGV. The CDR3 DNA is TGTGCCAGCAGCTTGCAAGGGGGGCCCGATACGCAGTATTTT. Translated: CASSLQGGPDTQYF.

This chain links TRBV7-9 with TRBJ2-5; D gene unclear. V lost 3 bases and J 4 bases, leaving 9 bases between the germline ends. Per the germline V gene, CDR1 is SEHNR and CDR2 is FQNEAQ (reference sequence). This CDR3 has 13 amino acids. This chain's CDR3 is CASSFRQSETQYF. In nucleotides, the CDR3 is TGTGCCAGCAGCTTTAGGCAGTCAGAGACCCAGTACTTC.

This clone was recorded only once. CDR3 sequence reads: CATSDLSFGGTDTQYF. CDR3 DNA: TGTGCCACCAGTGATTTGTCCTTTGGTGGCACAGATACGCAGTATTTT. The J gene is TRBJ2-3, the V gene TRBV24-1; D ambiguous. Deletions cut 0 bases from V and 1 base from J, with 10 bases between. The CDR3 has 16 residues. Germline CDR1 is KGHDR and CDR2 is SFDVKD.

The rearrangement uses TRBV5-4 and TRBJ2-5; D not certain. Trimming cost V 4 bases and J 2 bases, with 15 bases left between them. The CDR3 length is 15 residues. Per germline, CDR1 SGHNT and CDR2 YYREEE (reference sequence). The CDR3 loop is CASSLPDGRQETQYF. The CDR3 nucleotides are TGTGCCAGCAGCCTCCCTGATGGCAGGCAAGAGACCCAGTACTTC.

This chain joins TRBV19 and TRBJ1-6; 9 bases match TRBD1. V lost 7 bases and J lost 7; bases outside the gene matches: 5. From germline, CDR1 is LNHDA and CDR2 SQIVND (reference sequence). There are 14 residues in the CDR3. Here the CDR3 DNA reads TGTGCCAGTAAAGGGGACAGGGTCAATTCACCCCTCCACTTT. Protein sequence: CASKGDRVNSPLHF.

The chain couples TRBV7-8 to TRBJ2-5; D perhaps matches TRBD2 (5 bases). Germline V gives CDR1 SGHVS, CDR2 FQNEAQ. The CDR3 runs to 16 residues. The V end was cut by 0 bases, the J end by 2 bases, with 13 bases between. The CDR3 coding sequence is TGTGCCAGCAGCTTAGCCGTGGGGAGCCAGCAAGAGACCCAGTACTTC. Its protein product is CASSLAVGSQQETQYF.

The chain is built from TRBV4-2 and TRBJ1-1; no clear D gene. The germline CDR1 and CDR2 sequences are LGHNA and YNFKEQ. The CDR3 is 13 residues long. Between the trimmed V and J ends, which lost 0 bases and 5 bases, there was a span of 7 bases. The CDR3 sequence is CASSQEGRTEAFF. The CDR3 DNA reads as TGTGCCAGCAGCCAAGAGGGTAGAACTGAAGCTTTCTTT.

This clone occurred a few times. The rearrangement links TRBV5-1 to TRBJ1-1; 7 bases line up with TRBD1. J was trimmed by 2 bases and V by 0 bases; bases with no gene match: 10. The CDR3 is 17 amino acids. Per germline, CDR1 SGHRS and CDR2 YFSETQ. CDR3 nucleotide sequence: TGCGCCAGCAGCTTGGGACACGGGACAGCGCTTAACACTGAAGCTTTCTTT. This codes for CASSLGHGTALNTEAFF.

The count of this clone is one. The chain recombines TRBV28 with TRBJ1-2, with 8 bases matching TRBD1. The CDR3 is 18 amino acids. V gave up 5 bases and J gave up 2 bases; unmatched junction bases: 16. Germline CDR1 reads MDHEN; CDR2 reads SYDVKM. The CDR3 loop reads CASSTRTGLIGSNYGYTF. DNA of the CDR3: TGTGCCAGCAGTACGAGGACAGGGCTCATAGGGTCGAACTATGGCTACACCTTC.

V is TRBV6-5 and J is TRBJ1-6; D uncertain. Trimming left V 3 bases short and J 9 bases short, with 15 bases between. The CDR3 length is 15 residues. The germline CDR1 and CDR2 sequences are MNHEY and SVGAGI. CDR3 nucleotide sequence: TGTGCCAGCAGTTATACTTGGGTTGAGTCTTCACCCCTCCACTTT. Residues: CASSYTWVESSPLHF.